This is a list of T cell receptor beta chains from one sample in a study of regulatory T cells in long-lasting Graves disease. TCRdb used MiXCR to reprocess the multiplex PCR reads, holding one entry per CDR3 protein. The data hold roughly 490,000 distinct CDR3 sequences, with 20% to 25% observed a single time. Sequenced here: peripheral blood mononuclear cells (PBMCs), sampled when the disease was refractory, from a patient treated with antithyroid drugs. The receptors were gathered from a female donor with Graves disease. Both conserved end residues are part of each CDR3. A D gene is named only where the DNA matches it firmly. Rows give clone size only sometimes, using once, few, many, or a class for an expanded clone.

D: NA; size: few; J: TRBJ1-3; V: TRBV7-2; CDR3: CASSLMWPGNTIYF; DNA: TGTGCCAGCAGCTTGATGTGGCCTGGAAACACCATATATTTT
D: TRBD1; size: many; J: TRBJ1-1; V: TRBV29-1; CDR3: CSVQPTGANTEAFF; DNA: TGCAGCGTCCAACCGACAGGGGCGAACACTGAAGCTTTCTTT
D: TRBD1; size: NA; J: TRBJ2-7; V: TRBV9; CDR3: CASSADRGEQYF; DNA: TGTGCCAGCAGTGCGGACAGGGGCGAGCAGTACTTC
D: NA; size: few; J: TRBJ2-5; V: TRBV10-3; CDR3: CAIQGNQETQYF; DNA: TGTGCCATCCAGGGGAATCAAGAGACCCAGTACTTC
D: NA; size: NA; J: TRBJ2-7; V: TRBV7-3; CDR3: CASSGRLRGPYEQYF; DNA: TGTGCCAGCAGCGGTCGACTAAGAGGGCCCTACGAGCAGTACTTC
D: NA; size: many; J: TRBJ2-7; V: TRBV28; CDR3: CASSSRDTSVAEQYF; DNA: TGTGCCAGCAGTTCCAGGGACACCAGCGTGGCCGAGCAGTACTTC
D: NA; size: many; J: TRBJ2-7; V: TRBV2; CDR3: CASSDVGLYEQYF; DNA: TGTGCCAGCAGTGATGTGGGACTCTACGAGCAGTACTTC
D: NA; size: NA; J: TRBJ2-7; V: TRBV7-2; CDR3: CASSLDEDLSSYEQYF; DNA: TGTGCCAGCAGCTTAGACGAGGACTTAAGCTCCTACGAGCAGTACTTC
D: NA; size: many; J: TRBJ1-5; V: TRBV30; CDR3: CAWSVRAGQPQHF; DNA: TGTGCCTGGAGTGTGAGGGCAGGTCAGCCCCAGCATTTT
D: NA; size: NA; J: TRBJ2-7; V: TRBV7-2; CDR3: CASSPNERNYYEQYF; DNA: TGTGCCAGCAGCCCGAACGAGAGAAACTACTACGAGCAGTACTTC
D: NA; size: NA; J: TRBJ2-3; V: TRBV25-1; CDR3: CASSEYLGGGDTQYF; DNA: TGTGCCAGCAGTGAATATTTGGGAGGGGGAGATACGCAGTACTTT
D: NA; size: NA; J: TRBJ1-6; V: TRBV5-1; CDR3: CASSVGNYNSPLHF; DNA: TGCGCCAGCAGCGTCGGGAACTATAATTCACCCCTCCACTTT
D: TRBD1; size: many; J: TRBJ2-7; V: TRBV2; CDR3: CASTLTGNAYEQYF; DNA: TGTGCCAGCACCTTGACAGGGAATGCCTACGAGCAGTACTTC
D: NA; size: few; J: TRBJ1-2; V: TRBV19; CDR3: CASREGENGYTF; DNA: TGTGCCAGTCGGGAAGGGGAAAATGGCTACACCTTC
D: NA; size: NA; J: TRBJ1-4; V: TRBV10-3; CDR3: CAISESYRDIATNFNEKLFF; DNA: TGTGCCATCAGTGAGTCTTATAGGGACATCGCGACCAACTTTAATGAAAAACTGTTTTTT
D: NA; size: many; J: TRBJ1-5; V: TRBV7-9; CDR3: CASSSEAWQPQHF; DNA: TGTGCCAGCAGCTCAGAGGCGTGGCAGCCCCAGCATTTT
D: NA; size: NA; J: TRBJ2-6; V: TRBV2; CDR3: CASSRALGANVLTF; DNA: TGTGCCAGCAGCCGGGCGCTCGGGGCCAACGTCCTGACTTTC
D: TRBD2; size: NA; J: TRBJ2-7; V: TRBV9; CDR3: CASSEAGGRSYEQYF; DNA: TGTGCCAGCAGCGAGGCTGGCGGGAGGTCCTACGAGCAGTACTTC
D: NA; size: few; J: TRBJ2-1; V: TRBV28; CDR3: CASKVTGQGEQFF; DNA: TGTGCCAGCAAGGTAACAGGACAAGGGGAGCAGTTCTTC
D: NA; size: many; J: TRBJ1-5; V: TRBV2; CDR3: CASRQDTNQPQHF; DNA: TGTGCCAGCAGGCAGGACACTAATCAGCCCCAGCATTTT
D: TRBD2; size: NA; J: TRBJ2-5; V: TRBV19; CDR3: CASGGGVEETQYF; DNA: TGTGCCAGTGGGGGGGGGGTTGAGGAGACCCAGTACTTC
D: NA; size: many; J: TRBJ1-5; V: TRBV2; CDR3: CASSDVGKTQPQHF; DNA: TGTGCCAGCAGTGATGTGGGGAAAACTCAGCCCCAGCATTTT
D: TRBD2; size: NA; J: TRBJ2-1; V: TRBV3-1; CDR3: CASSARGLADNEQFF; DNA: TGTGCCAGCAGTGCCCGAGGACTAGCGGACAATGAGCAGTTCTTC
D: TRBD1; size: many; J: TRBJ1-4; V: TRBV28; CDR3: CASSLTGEEEKLFF; DNA: TGTGCCAGCAGCCTTACAGGGGAGGAGGAAAAACTGTTTTTT
D: NA; size: NA; J: TRBJ1-1; V: TRBV5-5; CDR3: CASKIEARDTEAFF; DNA: TGTGCCAGCAAGATCGAGGCCAGAGACACTGAAGCTTTCTTT
D: NA; size: few; J: TRBJ1-6; V: TRBV2; CDR3: CASSGAGDSPLHF; DNA: TGTGCCAGCAGTGGGGCGGGGGATTCACCCCTCCACTTT
D: NA; size: many; J: TRBJ2-5; V: TRBV30; CDR3: CAWSDSTQETQYF; DNA: TGTGCCTGGAGTGACAGTACCCAAGAGACCCAGTACTTC
D: NA; size: many; J: TRBJ1-1; V: TRBV2; CDR3: CASKNERNTEAFF; DNA: TGTGCCAGCAAGAACGAAAGGAACACTGAAGCTTTCTTT
D: NA; size: NA; J: TRBJ2-7; V: TRBV29-1; CDR3: CSVATSYEQYF; DNA: TGCAGCGTAGCCACCTCCTACGAGCAGTACTTC
D: TRBD2; size: NA; J: TRBJ2-7; V: TRBV9; CDR3: CASSGGASGSAYEQYF; DNA: TGTGCCAGCAGCGGGGGGGCTAGCGGGAGTGCGTACGAGCAGTACTTC
D: TRBD1; size: NA; J: TRBJ1-5; V: TRBV28; CDR3: CASSSSGQGVQPQHF; DNA: TGTGCCAGCAGCTCTTCCGGACAGGGGGTTCAGCCCCAGCATTTT
D: NA; size: many; J: TRBJ1-5; V: TRBV28; CDR3: CATLNLGNQPQHF; DNA: TGTGCCACCCTAAACCTCGGGAATCAGCCCCAGCATTTT